The 30 T cell receptor beta chains presented below share a single source sample, sequenced in a study of T cells in women clearing cervical HPV infection. TCRdb's table, derived via immunoSEQ multiplex PCR, lists solely in-frame clones and lacks some. The table for this sample gives about 37,000 clones. The sample was blood buffy coat. The receptors come from a woman aged 18-69 years with a cervical HPV16 infection that either progressed to CIN3+ or cleared (not recorded which).

CDR3 region: CSARAGGYVRNQPQHF. The sequenced part of the CDR3 DNA is TGCAGTGCTAGGGCAGGGGGGTACGTTAGGAATCAGCCC. V gene TRBV20-1 combines with J gene TRBJ1-5; TRBD1 matches at 7 bases. The read finishes 3 residues shy of the CDR3 end, and the germline J gene is used to complete it. The CDR3 covers 16 residues. V gave up 3 bases and J gave up 4 bases; unmatched junction bases: 12. Germline CDR1 is DFQATT and CDR2 is SNEGSKA (reference sequence).

In regard to this clone: The read ends 3 residues early relative to the CDR3; the germline J gene fills the gap. V usage is TRBV6-2 or TRBV6-3 and J usage is TRBJ1-5; TRBD1 agrees at 7 bases. Trimming took 2 bases from V and 5 from J; bases not matched to a gene: 6. CDR3 length equals 15 residues. Germline lookup yields CDR1 MNHEY and CDR2 SVGEGT. The CDR3 here is CASSYSGQAYQPQHF. Incomplete CDR3 DNA: TGTGCCAGCAGTTACAGTGGACAGGCTTATCAGCCC.

Concerning this clone itself: With the read ending 3 residues before the CDR3 end, the germline J gene is used to fill in that end. The chain uses TRBV30 and TRBJ2-3, with 15 positions matching TRBD2. The CDR3 has 16 amino acids. The ends lost 5 bases at V and 4 bases at J; junction bases unmatched: 7. CDR1 GTSNPN and CDR2 SVGIG come from the germline V gene (reference sequence). Partial CDR3 DNA: TGTGCCTGGGGGACTAGCGGGGGGTCCTATGCAGATACG. Protein product: CAWGTSGGSYADT. The complete CDR3 protein is CAWGTSGGSYADTQYF.

Notes on this clone: The read gets to within 3 residues of the CDR3 end, and the germline J gene fills in the rest. The genes are TRBV19 and TRBJ1-5; D gene uncertain. Germline CDR1 and CDR2: LNHDA and SQIVND (reference sequence). CDR3 length: 14 residues. V shed 3 bases and J shed 6 bases, with 12 bases lying between them. The CDR3 DNA, read in part, is TGTGCCAGTAGTATTTTGAGTGGCGGTCAGCCC. Its translation is CASSILSGGQP. The complete CDR3 reads CASSILSGGQPQHF.

In regard to this clone: The sequenced fragment ends 3 residues before the CDR3 boundary, so the rest is inferred from the germline J gene. This rearrangement joins TRBV20-1 to TRBJ2-3; the match to TRBD2 covers 9 bases. CDR3 length equals 14 residues. CDR1 is DFQATT and CDR2 is SNEGSKA in the germline V gene (reference sequence). V gave up 4 bases and J gave up 5 bases; unmatched junction bases: 7. The DNA read from the CDR3 is TGCAGTGCTACAGATAGCGGGGGCCGAGATACG. Translated: CSATDSGGRDT. The full CDR3 protein is CSATDSGGRDTQYF.

About this clone itself: Read sequence stops 3 residues before the CDR3 end, and the germline J gene provides the missing end. The chain is built from TRBV20-1 and TRBJ2-1; perhaps TRBD1 as D (6 bases). The CDR3 sequence is 14 residues long. CDR1 is DFQATT and CDR2 is SNEGSKA in the germline V gene (reference sequence). V shed 6 bases and J shed 4 bases, with 16 bases lying between them. This CDR3 reads CSAPTVGAYNEQFF. CDR3 bases read: TGCAGTGCGCCAACAGTGGGGGCTTACAATGAG.

Note on this clone: The CDR3 end falls 3 residues outside the read, so it is completed with the germline J gene. The chain links TRBV20-1 to TRBJ2-7; 14 bases are shared with TRBD2. V shed 3 bases, J shed 5 bases, and the junction held 6 bases outside the gene matches. Germline assignment: CDR1 DFQATT and CDR2 SNEGSKA (reference sequence). The CDR3 consists of 15 residues. The CDR3 loop is CSARGGTSGSHEQYF. Partial CDR3 DNA: TGCAGTGCTAGGGGGGGGACTAGCGGGAGCCACGAG.

About this clone: Read data end 3 residues before the CDR3 end; the end is taken from the germline J gene. J is TRBJ1-6 and V is TRBV30; possible D gene TRBD1, 6 bases. The CDR3 has 15 amino acids. Trimming took off 2 bases at V and 11 bases at J, with 19 bases between the two ends. The germline CDR1 and CDR2 sequences are GTSNPN and SVGIG (reference sequence). The DNA read from the CDR3 is TGTGCCTGGAGTCCTTCAGCGGGGGCAAAGACACCC. Translated, it gives CAWSPSAGAKTP. The whole CDR3 sequence is CAWSPSAGAKTPLHF.

As concerns this clone: The read halts 3 residues ahead of the CDR3 end, with the missing end drawn from the germline J gene. V and J are TRBV5-1 and TRBJ1-3, with 7 bases matching TRBD1. This CDR3 region has 14 residues. The germline gives CDR1 SGHRS, CDR2 YFSETQ. J was trimmed by 0 bases and V by 4 bases; bases with no gene match: 1. CDR3 DNA (partial): TGCGCCAGCAGCCGGGACAGCTCTGGAAACACC. Protein product: CASSRDSSGNT. From start to end, the CDR3 is CASSRDSSGNTIYF.

As concerns this clone: The CDR3 extends 3 residues past the end of the read, so its final part is completed from the germline J gene. The J gene is TRBJ2-3, the V gene TRBV19; 8 positions agree with TRBD1. This CDR3 spans 15 amino acids. Per the germline V gene, CDR1 is LNHDA and CDR2 is SQIVND (reference sequence). CDR3 sequence reads: CASSVTGGSNQPQYF. CDR3 DNA, as far as it was read: TGTGCCAGTAGTGTCACAGGGGGTAGCAATCAGCCG.

Remarks on this clone: The CDR3 extends 3 residues past the end of the read, so its final part is completed from the germline J gene. V gene TRBV7-2 combines with J gene TRBJ1-2, with D possibly being TRBD1 (5 bases). Germline V CDR1 and CDR2: SGHTA, FQGNSA. This CDR3 comprises 14 residues. The sequenced part of the CDR3 DNA is TGTGCCAGCAGCTTCTCGGGGCGGGGAGATACC. Translation: CASSFSGRGDT. The whole CDR3 protein is CASSFSGRGDTYTF.

Incomplete CDR3 DNA: TGTGCCAACTCCCCTCGGACAGGGGCAAGGAAGACC. It codes for CANSPRTGARKT. The whole CDR3 sequence is CANSPRTGARKTQYF. The chain carries TRBV18 and TRBJ2-5; 9 bases fit TRBD1. The CDR3 end is not reached by the read, which stops 3 residues before it; the germline J gene fills it in. V shed 10 bases and J 6 bases; nucleotides not matched to a gene: 15. Germline V gene data show CDR1 as KGHSH and CDR2 as LQKENI. The CDR3 contains 15 residues. The whole variable domain, remainder taken from reference TRBV18 and TRBJ2-5, is NAGVMQNPRHLVRRRGQEARLRCSPMKGHSHVYWYRQLPEEGLKFMVYLQKENIIDESGMPKERFSAEFPKEGPSILRIQQVVRGDSAAYFCANSPRTGARKTQYFGPGTRLLVL.

To note about this clone: The CDR3 extends 3 residues past the end of the read, so its final part is completed from the germline J gene. This chain links TRBV7-9 with TRBJ2-1, with 10 bases aligning to TRBD1. The ends lost 3 bases at V and 9 bases at J; junction bases unmatched: 8. This CDR3 is built from 15 residues. Germline V gene lookup returns CDR1 SEHNR and CDR2 FQNEAQ (reference sequence). The CDR3 protein is CASSFFRDRGTEQFF. CDR3 DNA, as far as it was read: TGTGCCAGCAGCTTTTTCCGGGACAGGGGTACTGAG.

Remarks on this clone: The read terminates 3 residues ahead of where the CDR3 ends, so the germline J gene completes it. V usage is TRBV20-1 and J usage is TRBJ1-1; D not resolved. Germline V CDR1 and CDR2: DFQATT, SNEGSKA (reference sequence). Trimming removed 1 base at V and 4 bases at J, with 16 bases between. This CDR3 is 15 amino acids long. Partial CDR3 DNA: TGCAGTGCTAGAGTTTTTCCGGGTTTAGGCACTGAA. Its translation: CSARVFPGLGTE. The full-length CDR3 reads as CSARVFPGLGTEAFF.

Concerning this clone: The CDR3 is cut off 3 residues early in the read; its end comes from the germline J gene. This chain links TRBV6-2 or TRBV6-3 with TRBJ1-1; the D is unclear. The length of the CDR3 is 13 residues. With 4 bases removed from V and 4 bases from J, the gap between germline ends came to 10 bases. Per the germline V gene, CDR1 is MNHEY and CDR2 is SVGEGT. Incomplete CDR3 DNA: TGTGCCAGCAGTTCCCCGATGCGCACTGAA. Translated, it gives CASSSPMRTE. The entire CDR3 protein is CASSSPMRTEAFF.

As to this clone: Read coverage stops 3 residues before the CDR3 terminus; the germline J gene supplies the remainder. This rearrangement joins TRBV2 to TRBJ1-4; the match to TRBD1 covers 9 bases. Germline loops: CDR1 SNHLY, CDR2 FYNNEI. Trimming cost V 4 bases and J 8 bases; bases outside gene matches: 11. The CDR3 has 16 residues. CDR3 region: CASSGVNRGRNEKLFF. The covered CDR3 bases are TGTGCCAGCAGTGGAGTTAACAGGGGGCGAAACGAAAAA.

In regard to this clone: The sequenced fragment ends 3 residues before the CDR3 boundary, so the rest is inferred from the germline J gene. The rearrangement uses TRBV5-1 and TRBJ1-3, with D perhaps matching TRBD1 (5 bases). The germline V and J ends were trimmed by 4 bases and 4 bases, with 9 bases remaining between them. The CDR3 consists of 13 residues. Germline V gene data show CDR1 as SGHRS and CDR2 as YFSETQ. The CDR3 DNA, read in part, is TGCGCCAGCAGCCGGGGGAGAGGAAACACC. It translates to CASSRGRGNT. The CDR3 in its entirety is CASSRGRGNTIYF.

As concerns this clone: The read is 3 residues too short to cover the CDR3 end, so that end is filled in from the germline J gene. V is TRBV5-1 and J is TRBJ1-2, with a tentative D call TRBD1 (5 bases). Germline V gene sequence: CDR1 SGHRS, CDR2 YFSETQ. This CDR3 is 14 amino acids long. V was clipped by 0 bases and J by 4 bases, with 10 bases between them. CDR3 sequence reads: CASSLGRGIYGYTF. The covered CDR3 bases are TGCGCCAGCAGCTTGGGACGGGGGATCTATGGC.

With respect to this clone: The read is 3 residues too short to cover the CDR3 end, so that end is filled in from the germline J gene. J is TRBJ2-7 and V is TRBV18; 12 bases agree with TRBD2. The CDR3 is 15 residues long. Germline assignment: CDR1 KGHSH and CDR2 LQKENI. V was clipped by 6 bases and J by 0 bases; unmatched bases: 3. The DNA read from the CDR3 is TGTGCCAGCTCCCAGACTAGCGGGAGCTCCTACGAG. Residues: CASSQTSGSSYE. The complete CDR3 sequence is CASSQTSGSSYEQYF.

Regarding this clone: One end of the junction fails to match germline, which may point to a read error. The read is 3 residues too short to cover the CDR3 end, so that end is filled in from the germline J gene. Additional DNA sequences in this sample encode the identical CDR3. This rearrangement joins TRBV7-2 to TRBJ1-3; a possible D gene is TRBD1 (6 bases). From germline, CDR1 is SGHTA and CDR2 FQGNSA. This CDR3 has 14 residues. CDR3 amino acids: CASSHTGLGNTIYF. The sequenced CDR3 bases are TGTGCCAGCAGCCATACAGGGCTCGGAAACACT.

CDR3 bases read: TGTGCCAGCAGCTCGGGGATGGACTATGGC. This translates into CASSSGMDYG. Given in full, the CDR3 is CASSSGMDYGYTF. This rearrangement joins TRBV14 to TRBJ1-2, with no clear D. The read falls 3 residues short of the CDR3 end, and the missing part is taken from the germline J gene. V lost 5 bases, J lost 3 bases, and 10 bases lay in between. The CDR3 covers 13 residues. Germline V gives CDR1 SGHDN, CDR2 FVKESK. Supplemented by reference TRBV14 and TRBJ1-2, the full variable domain reads EAGVTQFPSHSVIEKGQTVTLRCDPISGHDNLYWYRRVMGKEIKFLLHFVKESKQDESGMPNNRFLAERTGGTYSTLKVQPAELEDSGVYFCASSSGMDYGYTFGSGTRLTVV.

In the case of this clone: Read coverage stops 3 residues before the CDR3 terminus; the germline J gene supplies the remainder. This chain joins TRBV29-1 and TRBJ2-5; the D gene is possibly TRBD1 (5 bases). CDR1 is SQVTM, CDR2 ANQGSEA, per germline. The CDR3 loop spans 15 amino acids. Trimming stripped 3 bases from V and 1 base from J, with 15 bases between. Incomplete CDR3 DNA: TGCAGCGTTGATTCGTGGGGAAGGGGCCAAGAGACC. It is translated as CSVDSWGRGQET. The full CDR3 protein is CSVDSWGRGQETQYF.

Of note for this clone: The DNA ends 3 residues before the CDR3 does, and the rest of the CDR3 is filled in from the germline J gene. The rearrangement joins TRBV4-1 to TRBJ2-7, with 8 bases fitting TRBD2. This CDR3 contains 15 residues. The germline CDR1 and CDR2 sequences are MGHRA and YSYEKL. The trim removed 1 base at V and 1 base at J, leaving 3 bases unmatched. This CDR3 reads CASSQVGLASYEQYF. The part of the CDR3 DNA that was read is TGCGCCAGCAGCCAAGTTGGACTAGCTTCCTACGAG.

The covered CDR3 bases are TGTGCCAGCAGCGCCGGGACTTTCTACGAG. As protein: CASSAGTFYE. Given in full, the CDR3 is CASSAGTFYEQYF. This rearrangement joins TRBV7-2 to TRBJ2-7, with D perhaps TRBD2 (6 bases). The observed sequence ends 3 residues before the CDR3 terminus, with the missing tail filled in from the germline J gene. The CDR3 has 13 amino acids. V lost 5 bases and J 3 bases, leaving 11 bases between the germline ends. The germline gives CDR1 SGHTA, CDR2 FQGNSA. The whole variable domain, remainder taken from reference TRBV7-2 and TRBJ2-7, is GAGVSQSPSNKVTEKGKDVELRCDPISGHTALYWYRQSLGQGLEFLIYFQGNSAPDKSGLPSDRFSAERTGGSVSTLTIQRTQQEDSAVYLCASSAGTFYEQYFGPGTRLTVT.

Notes on this clone: The read finishes 3 residues shy of the CDR3 end, and the germline J gene is used to complete it. The chain is built from TRBV6-2 or TRBV6-3 and TRBJ2-7; D is uncertain. From germline, CDR1 is MNHEY and CDR2 SVGEGT. V lost 3 bases and J 6 bases, leaving 9 bases between the germline ends. This CDR3 has 12 residues. CDR3 sequence: CASSYSRVEQYF. CDR3 bases read: TGTGCCAGCAGTTATAGTAGAGTCGAG.

In regard to this clone: The read ends 3 residues early relative to the CDR3; the germline J gene fills the gap. The chain uses TRBV11-3 and TRBJ2-2, with 8 bases lining up with TRBD1. This CDR3 has 15 amino acids. The V gene end was trimmed by 5 bases and the J gene end by 4 bases; junction bases not matched to a gene: 6. Per germline, CDR1 SGHNT and CDR2 YENEEA. The sequenced part of the CDR3 DNA is TGTGCCAGCAGCCCCAGGACAGGGAGCACCGGGGAG. Translation: CASSPRTGSTGE. The whole CDR3 sequence reads CASSPRTGSTGELFF. Full variable domain (outside the CDR3, taken from reference TRBV11-3 and TRBJ2-2): EAGVVQSPRYKIIEKKQPVAFWCNPISGHNTLYWYLQNLGQGPELLIRYENEEAVDDSQLPKDRFSAERLKGVDSTLKIQPAELGDSAVYLCASSPRTGSTGELFFGEGSRLTVL.

In the case of this clone: From the germline J gene comes the end of the CDR3, since the read stops 3 residues before it. The chain links TRBV7-7 to TRBJ2-5; tentatively, D is TRBD2 (5 bases). The germline V gene has CDR1 SSHAT and CDR2 FNYEAQ (reference sequence). V was trimmed by 5 bases and J by 4 bases, leaving 11 bases between them. The CDR3 has 13 amino acids. The sequenced CDR3 bases are TGTGCCAGCAGCGACAATCGGGGAGAGACC. Encoded protein: CASSDNRGET. The whole CDR3 sequence reads CASSDNRGETQYF.

Comments on this clone: Read coverage stops 3 residues before the CDR3 terminus; the germline J gene supplies the remainder. V and J are TRBV5-1 and TRBJ2-1; 13 nucleotides align to TRBD2. Trimming at V came to 5 bases and at J to 6 bases, leaving 5 bases not matched to a gene. CDR1 is SGHRS and CDR2 is YFSETQ in the germline V gene. This CDR3 has 15 amino acids. The CDR3 here is CASRTSGGLSNEQFF. Incomplete CDR3 DNA: TGCGCCAGCAGGACTAGCGGGGGGCTTAGCAATGAG. Looking up the rest from reference TRBV5-1 and TRBJ2-1 gives the full variable domain: KAGVTQTPRYLIKTRGQQVTLSCSPISGHRSVSWYQQTPGQGLQFLFEYFSETQRNKGNFPGRFSGRQFSNSRSEMNVSTLELGDSALYLCASRTSGGLSNEQFFGPGTRLTVL.

This clone is labeled medium-sized based on frequency. The CDR3 is cut off 3 residues early in the read; its end comes from the germline J gene. This chain connects TRBV18 to TRBJ1-4, with a possible D match to TRBD1 (6 bases). There are 16 residues in the CDR3. The V end lost 3 bases, the J end lost 2 bases, and 13 bases lay between the germline ends. Germline CDR1 is KGHSH and CDR2 is LQKENI. CDR3 DNA (partial): TGTGCCAGCTCACCCGGGGGGGCAGGCACTAATGAAAAA. Its translation: CASSPGGAGTNEK. In full, the CDR3 is CASSPGGAGTNEKLFF.

As regards this clone: The read is 3 residues too short to cover the CDR3 end, so that end is filled in from the germline J gene. V is TRBV7-8 and J is TRBJ2-1; 9 bases agree with TRBD2. In germline, CDR1 is SGHVS, CDR2 FQNEAQ. This CDR3 has 17 residues. Trimming at V came to 4 bases and at J to 4 bases, leaving 11 bases not matched to a gene. The DNA read from the CDR3 is TGTGCCAGCAGCTCATTCCCCCTAGCGGGACGGTACAATGAG. As protein: CASSSFPLAGRYNE. Given in full, the CDR3 is CASSSFPLAGRYNEQFF.